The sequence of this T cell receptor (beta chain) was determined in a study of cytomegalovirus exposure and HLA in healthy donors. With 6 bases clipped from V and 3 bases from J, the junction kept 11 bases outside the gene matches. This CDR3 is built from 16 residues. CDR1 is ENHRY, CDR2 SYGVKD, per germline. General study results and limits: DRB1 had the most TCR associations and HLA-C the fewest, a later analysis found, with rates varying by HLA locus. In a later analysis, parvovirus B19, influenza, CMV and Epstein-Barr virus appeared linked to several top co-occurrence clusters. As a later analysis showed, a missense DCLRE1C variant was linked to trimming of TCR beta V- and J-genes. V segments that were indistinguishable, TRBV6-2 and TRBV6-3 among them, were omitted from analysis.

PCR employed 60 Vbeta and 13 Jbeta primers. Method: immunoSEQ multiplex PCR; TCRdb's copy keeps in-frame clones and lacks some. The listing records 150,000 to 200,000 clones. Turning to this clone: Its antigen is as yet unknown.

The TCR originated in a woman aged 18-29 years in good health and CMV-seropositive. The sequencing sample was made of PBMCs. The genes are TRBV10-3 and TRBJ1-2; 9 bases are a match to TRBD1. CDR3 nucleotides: TGTGCCATCAGGAGCTCGTTGGGACAGGGTGACTATGGCTACACCTTC. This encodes CAIRSSLGQGDYGYTF.